Listed below are T cell receptor beta chains from one sample, sequenced in a study of blood T cell repertoires in COVID-19. Here immunoSEQ multiplex PCR was the method, and the copy in TCRdb shows in-frame clones only, minus some. The profile shows around 170,000 clones, roughly nine tenths of them singletons. The sample was PBMCs or T cells enriched from blood (not recorded which). Receptors were obtained from a woman between 50 and 59 years old who had recovered from COVID-19. Each CDR3 is given with its conserved first and last residue.

CASSSQGLGGEQYF,TRBV28,TRBJ2-7
CASSNQGAVGNQPQHF,TRBV11-2,TRBJ1-5
CASSLMPGLAGGSEQFF,TRBV11-2,TRBJ2-1
CASSPDGGLNGYTF,TRBV18,TRBJ1-2
CASQTGATNEKLFF,TRBV28,TRBJ1-4
CASSNQGSQPQHF,TRBV19,TRBJ1-5
CASSLAIQGNYGYTF,TRBV7-9,TRBJ1-2
CASSLTGGLNTEAFF,TRBV2,TRBJ1-1
CASSFGLLGKREAYEQYF,TRBV7-2,TRBJ2-7
CASSLTGGHEQYF,TRBV7-9,TRBJ2-7
CSADTWTEAFF,TRBV20-1,TRBJ1-1
CSAGGSTEAFF,TRBV29-1,TRBJ1-1
CASSKSNQPQHF,TRBV21-1,TRBJ1-5
CASSFLSTIGYEQFF,TRBV5-1,TRBJ2-1
CASSQARDGYTF,TRBV3-1/TRBV3-2,TRBJ1-2
CASSSTGGLDGYTF,TRBV7-9,TRBJ1-2
CASSLAVLGELFF,TRBV5-1,TRBJ2-2
CASSSTGGDYEQYF,TRBV5-1,TRBJ2-7
CTSSHVDRPLQWEQFF,TRBV1,TRBJ2-1
CASSSTSGRNSYNEQFF,TRBV18,TRBJ2-1
CASGLVLSPGTADTGELFF,TRBV12-5,TRBJ2-2
CASSFTGVLGYTF,TRBV28,TRBJ1-2
CASSRGDRGRHSPLHF,TRBV19,TRBJ1-6
CASSVGTGKNYGYTF,TRBV9,TRBJ1-2
CASSLREGDRVGNEQFF,TRBV9,TRBJ2-1
CASRETEMNTEAFF,TRBV6-5,TRBJ1-1
CAWTQQAVGQPQHF,TRBV30,TRBJ1-5
CANLREVLSYEQYF,TRBV19,TRBJ2-7
CASFSYGTGTDTQYF,TRBV6-5,TRBJ2-3
CASSPAESGTNTGELFF,TRBV18,TRBJ2-2
CASSLKGTPGRGGGYGYTF,TRBV13,TRBJ1-2
CASSLGVGGSPLHF,TRBV7-2,TRBJ1-6
CASSPLAGGGETQYF,TRBV5-1,TRBJ2-5
CASSPTYSSYEQYF,TRBV19,TRBJ2-7
CASKTTSAYTGELFF,TRBV10-2,TRBJ2-2
CASSQQDIGTEAFF,TRBV6-5,TRBJ1-1
CASSRILTTNEKLFF,TRBV28,TRBJ1-4
CASSYSYQGNYEQYF,TRBV6-5,TRBJ2-7
CASSKGGGNQPQHF,TRBV28,TRBJ1-5
CASLPGNDLYGYTF,TRBV19,TRBJ1-2
CASRTSGTYEQYF,TRBV2,TRBJ2-7
CASSQGPRAVNYGYTF,TRBV3-1/TRBV3-2,TRBJ1-2
CASSRHRGGNNMNTEAFF,TRBV27,TRBJ1-1
CASSPKPSSGSSYNEQFF,TRBV27,TRBJ2-1
CASSLTRVSNEQFF,TRBV13,TRBJ2-1